This TCR beta chain came from a study of blood T cell repertoires in COVID-19. In the authors' methods: Estimated nucleated cell counts came from reference gene primer amplification. Measured with immunoSEQ multiplex PCR; TCRdb has only the in-frame clones, and not every one. The V and J calls and clone size are taken from that table; D and trimming were inferred from the DNA. This repertoire shows about 250,000 clones, around 90% found once; its top ten account for about 2.1%. The source is a woman aged 55-70 years with COVID-19, enrolled during active disease. The sequenced material came from peripheral blood.

The CDR3 spells CASSMTVSYEQYF. In nucleotides, the CDR3 is TGTGCCAGTAGTATGACAGTCTCCTACGAGCAGTACTTC. The chain has TRBV19 and TRBJ2-7; tentative D call: TRBD1 (5 bases). V gave up 3 bases and J gave up 0 bases, with 6 bases separating them. Germline-derived CDR1 and CDR2 are LNHDA and SQIVND (reference sequence). The CDR3 contains 13 residues.